Below, 2 T cell receptor beta chains from the same sample are listed, as sequenced in a study of blood T cell repertoires in COVID-19. Sequenced by immunoSEQ multiplex PCR; TCRdb stores in-frame clones only, minus some. Of 49,000 or so clones detected, around 86% appear once; the ten largest clones hold over 5%. Material for sequencing was peripheral blood. Every receptor here comes from a man aged 50 to 59 with active COVID-19.

The chain employs TRBV6-2 or TRBV6-3 and TRBJ1-3; D not resolved. CDR3 length equals 16 residues. V shed 2 bases and J shed 3 bases, with 14 bases lying between them. Germline V lookup: CDR1 MNHEY, CDR2 SVGEGT. This chain's CDR3 is CASSYGRQTGGNTIYF. As DNA, the CDR3 is TGTGCCAGCAGTTACGGCCGACAAACTGGTGGAAACACCATATATTTT.

A single count supports this clone. The chain recombines TRBV12-3 or TRBV12-4 with TRBJ1-2; D call uncertain. The germline V and J ends were trimmed by 3 bases and 4 bases, with 9 bases remaining between them. The CDR3 runs 13 residues. CDR3 protein: CASSFAILYGYTF. CDR3 bases: TGTGCCAGCAGTTTCGCGATCCTCTATGGCTACACCTTC.